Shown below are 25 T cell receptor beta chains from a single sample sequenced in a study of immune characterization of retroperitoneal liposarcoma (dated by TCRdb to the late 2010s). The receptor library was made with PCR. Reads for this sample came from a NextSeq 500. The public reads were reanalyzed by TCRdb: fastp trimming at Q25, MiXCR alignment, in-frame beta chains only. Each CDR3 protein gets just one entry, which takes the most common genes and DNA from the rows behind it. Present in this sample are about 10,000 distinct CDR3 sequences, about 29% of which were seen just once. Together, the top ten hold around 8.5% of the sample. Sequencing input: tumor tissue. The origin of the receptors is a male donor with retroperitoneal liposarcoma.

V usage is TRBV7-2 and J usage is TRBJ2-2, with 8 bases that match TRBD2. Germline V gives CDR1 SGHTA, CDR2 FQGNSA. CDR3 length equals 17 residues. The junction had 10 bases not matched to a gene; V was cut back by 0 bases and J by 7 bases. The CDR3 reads CASSLAASGRRGGELFF. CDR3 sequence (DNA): TGTGCCAGCAGCTTAGCGGCCAGCGGGAGACGCGGCGGGGAGCTGTTTTTT. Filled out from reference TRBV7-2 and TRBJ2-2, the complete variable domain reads GAGVSQSPSNKVTEKGKDVELRCDPISGHTALYWYRQSLGQGLEFLIYFQGNSAPDKSGLPSDRFSAERTGGSVSTLTIQRTQQEDSAVYLCASSLAASGRRGGELFFGEGSRLTVL.

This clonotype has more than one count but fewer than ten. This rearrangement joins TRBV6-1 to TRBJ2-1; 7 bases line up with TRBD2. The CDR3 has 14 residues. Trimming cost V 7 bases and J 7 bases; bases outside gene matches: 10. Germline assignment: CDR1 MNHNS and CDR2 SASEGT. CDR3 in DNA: TGTGCCAGCAAAAGGGCGGGAGTAAGGAATGAGCAGTTCTTC. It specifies CASKRAGVRNEQFF.

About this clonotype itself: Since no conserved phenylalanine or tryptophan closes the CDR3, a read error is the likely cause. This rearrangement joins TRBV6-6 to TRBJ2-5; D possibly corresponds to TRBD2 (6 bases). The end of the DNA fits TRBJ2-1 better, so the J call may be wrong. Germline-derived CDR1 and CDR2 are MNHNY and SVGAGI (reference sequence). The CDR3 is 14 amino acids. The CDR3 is CASIIGTSYNEQFC. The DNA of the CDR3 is TGTGCCAGCATAATAGGGACTTCCTACAACGAGCAGTTCTGC.

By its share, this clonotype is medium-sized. The CDR3 DNA follows: TGTGCCAGCAGTTACGGCGGAGACAATGAGCAGTTCTTC. As protein: CASSYGGDNEQFF. The J gene is TRBJ2-1, the V gene TRBV6-6; D remains ambiguous. The CDR3 spans 13 residues. Looked up from germline, CDR1 is MNHNY and CDR2 is SVGAGI (reference sequence). Between the trimmed V and J ends, which lost 2 bases and 5 bases, there was a span of 7 bases.

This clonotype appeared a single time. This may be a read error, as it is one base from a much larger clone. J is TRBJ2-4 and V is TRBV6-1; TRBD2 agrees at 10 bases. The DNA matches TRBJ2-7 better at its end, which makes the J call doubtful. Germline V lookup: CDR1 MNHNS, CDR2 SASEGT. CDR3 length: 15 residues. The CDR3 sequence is CANSSTSGATYEQYF. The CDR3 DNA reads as TGTGCCAACAGTTCAACTAGCGGGGCGACCTACGAGCAGTACTTC.

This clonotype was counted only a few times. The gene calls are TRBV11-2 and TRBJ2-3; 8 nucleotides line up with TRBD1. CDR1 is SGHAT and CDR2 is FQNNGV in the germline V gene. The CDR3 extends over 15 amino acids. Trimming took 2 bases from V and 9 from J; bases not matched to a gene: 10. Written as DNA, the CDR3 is TGTGCCAGCAGCTTACAGGGGGCGGTGGCCGGGACGCAGTATTTT. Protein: CASSLQGAVAGTQYF.

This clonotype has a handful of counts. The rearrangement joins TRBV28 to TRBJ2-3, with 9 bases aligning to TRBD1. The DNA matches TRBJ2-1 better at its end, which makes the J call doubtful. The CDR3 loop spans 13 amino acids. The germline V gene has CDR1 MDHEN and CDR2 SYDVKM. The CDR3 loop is CATITGGAHEQFF. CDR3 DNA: TGTGCCACCATTACAGGGGGCGCCCACGAGCAGTTCTTC.

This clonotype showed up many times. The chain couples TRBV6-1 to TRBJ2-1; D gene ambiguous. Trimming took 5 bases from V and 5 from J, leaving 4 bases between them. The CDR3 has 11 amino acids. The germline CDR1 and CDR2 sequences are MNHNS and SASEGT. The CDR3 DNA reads TGTGCCAGCAGTTTCAACAATGAGCAGTTCTTC. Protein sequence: CASSFNNEQFF.

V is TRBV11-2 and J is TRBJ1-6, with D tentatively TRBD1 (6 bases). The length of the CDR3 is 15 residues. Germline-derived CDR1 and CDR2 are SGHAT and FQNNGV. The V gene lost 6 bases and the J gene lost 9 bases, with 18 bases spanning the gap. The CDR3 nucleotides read TGTGCCAGCAGAGCGGGCCGGGGGCAGGGTTCACCCCTCCACTTT. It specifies CASRAGRGQGSPLHF.

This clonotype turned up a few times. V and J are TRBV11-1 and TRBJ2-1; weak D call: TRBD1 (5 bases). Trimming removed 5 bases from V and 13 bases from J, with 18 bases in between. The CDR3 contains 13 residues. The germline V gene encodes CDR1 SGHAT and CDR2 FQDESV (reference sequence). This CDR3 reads CASSPDTLETQFF. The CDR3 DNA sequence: TGTGCCAGCAGCCCGGACACTTTAGAGACCCAGTTCTTC.

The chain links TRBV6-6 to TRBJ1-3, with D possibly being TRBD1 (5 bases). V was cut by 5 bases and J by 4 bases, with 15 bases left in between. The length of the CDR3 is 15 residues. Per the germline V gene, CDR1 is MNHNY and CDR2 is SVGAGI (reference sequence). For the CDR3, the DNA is TGTGCCAGCAGTGTTTCGCTAAGGGGAGGAAACACCATATATTTT. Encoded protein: CASSVSLRGGNTIYF.

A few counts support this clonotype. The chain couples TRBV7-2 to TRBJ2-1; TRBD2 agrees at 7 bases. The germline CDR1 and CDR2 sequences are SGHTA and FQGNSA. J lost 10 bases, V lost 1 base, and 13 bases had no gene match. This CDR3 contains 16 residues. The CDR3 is CASSLDGGSLKYEQFF. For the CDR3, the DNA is TGTGCCAGCAGCTTAGACGGCGGGAGTCTCAAGTACGAGCAGTTCTTC.

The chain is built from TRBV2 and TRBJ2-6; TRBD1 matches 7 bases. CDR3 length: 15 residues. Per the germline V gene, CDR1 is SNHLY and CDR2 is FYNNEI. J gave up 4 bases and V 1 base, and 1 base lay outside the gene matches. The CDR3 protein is CASSEEGAGANVLTF. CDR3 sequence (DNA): TGTGCCAGCAGTGAAGAGGGGGCAGGGGCCAACGTCCTGACTTTC. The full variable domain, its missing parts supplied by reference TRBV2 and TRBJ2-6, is EPEVTQTPSHQVTQMGQEVILRCVPISNHLYFYWYRQILGQKVEFLVSFYNNEISEKSEIFDDQFSVERPDGSNFTLKIRSTKLEDSAMYFCASSEEGAGANVLTFGAGSRLTVL.

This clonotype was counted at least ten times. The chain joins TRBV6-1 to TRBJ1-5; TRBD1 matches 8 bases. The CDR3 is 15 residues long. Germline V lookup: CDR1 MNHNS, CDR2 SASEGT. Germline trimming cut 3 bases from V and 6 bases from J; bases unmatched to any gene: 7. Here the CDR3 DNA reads TGTGCCAGCAGTGACGACAGGGGAGCAGGTCAGCCCCAGCATTTT. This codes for CASSDDRGAGQPQHF.

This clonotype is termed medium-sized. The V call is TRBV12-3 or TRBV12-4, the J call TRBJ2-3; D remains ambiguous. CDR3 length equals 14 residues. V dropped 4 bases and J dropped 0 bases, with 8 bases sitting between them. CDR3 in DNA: TGTGCCAGCAGTTCGGTGACTAGCACAGATACGCAGTATTTT. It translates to CASSSVTSTDTQYF.

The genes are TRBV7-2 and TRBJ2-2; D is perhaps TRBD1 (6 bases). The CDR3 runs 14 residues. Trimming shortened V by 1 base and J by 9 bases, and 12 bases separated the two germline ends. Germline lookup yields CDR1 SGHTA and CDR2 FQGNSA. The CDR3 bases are TGTGCCAGCAGCTTAGATCTCAGGGACAGGGAGCTGTTTTTT. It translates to CASSLDLRDRELFF.

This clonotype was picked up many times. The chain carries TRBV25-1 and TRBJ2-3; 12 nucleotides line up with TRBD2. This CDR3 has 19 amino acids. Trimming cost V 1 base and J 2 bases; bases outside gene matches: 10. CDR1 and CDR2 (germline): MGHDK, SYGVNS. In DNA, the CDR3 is TGTGCCAGCAGTGAATTTCCCCTCCTAGCGGGGGGGACCACAGATACGCAGTATTTT. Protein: CASSEFPLLAGGTTDTQYF.

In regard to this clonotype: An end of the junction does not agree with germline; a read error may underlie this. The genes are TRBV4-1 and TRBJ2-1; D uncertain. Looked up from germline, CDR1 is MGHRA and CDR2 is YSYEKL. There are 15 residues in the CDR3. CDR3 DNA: TGTGCCAGCAGCCAAGAGGTAGGAGCCCACAGTGAGCAGTTCTTC. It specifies CASSQEVGAHSEQFF.

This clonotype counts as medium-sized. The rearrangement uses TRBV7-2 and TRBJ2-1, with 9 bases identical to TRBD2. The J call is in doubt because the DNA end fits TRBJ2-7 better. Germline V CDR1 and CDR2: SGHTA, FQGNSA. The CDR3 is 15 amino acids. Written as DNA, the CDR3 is TGTGCCAGCAGCTTAGATAGCGGGAGCTACAATGAGCAGTACTTC. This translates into CASSLDSGSYNEQYF.

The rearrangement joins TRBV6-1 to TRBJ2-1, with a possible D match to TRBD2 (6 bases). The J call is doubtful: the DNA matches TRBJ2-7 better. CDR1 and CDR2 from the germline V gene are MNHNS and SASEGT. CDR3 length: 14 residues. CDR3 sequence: CASWRGRTNYEQYF. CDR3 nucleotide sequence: TGTGCCAGTTGGAGGGGAAGGACTAATTACGAGCAGTACTTC.

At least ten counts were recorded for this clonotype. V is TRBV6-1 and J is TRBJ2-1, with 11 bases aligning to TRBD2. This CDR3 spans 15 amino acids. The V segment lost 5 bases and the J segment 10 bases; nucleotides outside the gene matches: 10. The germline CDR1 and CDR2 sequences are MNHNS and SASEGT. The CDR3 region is CASSSGLAASYEQFF. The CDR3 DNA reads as TGTGCCAGCAGTTCGGGACTAGCGGCGTCCTACGAGCAGTTCTTC.

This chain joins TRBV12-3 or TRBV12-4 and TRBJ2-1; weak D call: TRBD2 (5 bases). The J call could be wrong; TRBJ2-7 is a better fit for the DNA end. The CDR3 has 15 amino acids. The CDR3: CASSFSASKHYEQYF. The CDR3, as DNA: TGTGCCAGCAGTTTTAGCGCCTCTAAGCACTACGAGCAGTACTTC.

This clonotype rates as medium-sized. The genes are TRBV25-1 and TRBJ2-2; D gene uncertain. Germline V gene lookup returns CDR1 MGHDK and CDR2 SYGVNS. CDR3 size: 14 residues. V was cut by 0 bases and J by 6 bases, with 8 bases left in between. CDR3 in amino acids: CASSEYSAAGELFF. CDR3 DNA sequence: TGTGCCAGCAGTGAATATTCGGCGGCCGGGGAGCTGTTTTTT.

DNA of the CDR3: TGTGCCAGCAGGGAACCGGGACAGGGGAAAAACATTCAGTACTTC. The encoded protein is CASREPGQGKNIQYF. The V gene is TRBV6-1, the J gene TRBJ2-4; 10 bases are a match to TRBD1. The germline gives CDR1 MNHNS, CDR2 SASEGT. The CDR3 totals 15 residues. J lost 4 bases, V lost 6 bases, and 6 bases had no gene match.

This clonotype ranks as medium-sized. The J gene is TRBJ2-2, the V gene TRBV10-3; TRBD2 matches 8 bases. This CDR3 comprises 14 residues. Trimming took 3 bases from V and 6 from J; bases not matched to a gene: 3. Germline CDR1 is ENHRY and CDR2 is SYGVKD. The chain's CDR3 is CAISDVGGAGELFF. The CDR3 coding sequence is TGTGCCATCAGTGATGTCGGGGGGGCCGGGGAGCTGTTTTTT.